This T cell receptor (beta chain) appears in the sequencing data of a study of response to subunit inactivated influenza vaccine (dated by TCRdb to 2017 to 2018). About the full investigation: The study used deep quantitative T cell receptor repertoire profiling to track responses to a trivalent subunit inactivated influenza vaccine. The full study reports these points: The authors suggested that each seasonal influenza vaccination may recruit only a limited number of new T cells.

The sample's time point label, in plain terms: 40 to 45 days after influenza vaccine administration. This clonotype has ten or more counts. Its antigen is currently not known. No qualities accompany the bases; no much larger clone lies one base away. Looking up the germline V gene yields CDR1 SGHRS and CDR2 YFSETQ. The CDR3 contains 13 residues, cysteine and phenylalanine counted. Only CDR3 DNA is held: 39 bases, read in frame from base 1. V is shortened by 2 bases, J by 8 bases, and the region joining them spans 10 bases. Library generation was performed with RT-PCR. Sequenced on an Illumina HiSeq 2500. The public reads were quality trimmed at Q25 with fastp and then assembled into clones with MiXCR by TCRdb, keeping productive beta chains. Every distinct CDR3 protein forms one entry, paired with its most common genes and DNA. The sample table contains 450,000 to 500,000 distinct CDR3 sequences; only one count was recorded for approximately 11% of them. Of the sample, more than 10% falls within the top ten clones.

The chain joins TRBV5-1 to TRBJ2-2; possibly the D gene is TRBD2, per 5 matching bases. This clonotype originated in a man between 45 and 60 years old who received an inactivated influenza vaccine. Donor details come from another sample of the same person, matched by shared clones. The source was PBMCs from blood, collected roughly 6 weeks after vaccination. The CDR3 protein is CASSFLEAGELFF. At the DNA level, the sequence is TGCGCCAGCAGCTTCTTGGAGGCGGGGGAGCTGTTTTTT.